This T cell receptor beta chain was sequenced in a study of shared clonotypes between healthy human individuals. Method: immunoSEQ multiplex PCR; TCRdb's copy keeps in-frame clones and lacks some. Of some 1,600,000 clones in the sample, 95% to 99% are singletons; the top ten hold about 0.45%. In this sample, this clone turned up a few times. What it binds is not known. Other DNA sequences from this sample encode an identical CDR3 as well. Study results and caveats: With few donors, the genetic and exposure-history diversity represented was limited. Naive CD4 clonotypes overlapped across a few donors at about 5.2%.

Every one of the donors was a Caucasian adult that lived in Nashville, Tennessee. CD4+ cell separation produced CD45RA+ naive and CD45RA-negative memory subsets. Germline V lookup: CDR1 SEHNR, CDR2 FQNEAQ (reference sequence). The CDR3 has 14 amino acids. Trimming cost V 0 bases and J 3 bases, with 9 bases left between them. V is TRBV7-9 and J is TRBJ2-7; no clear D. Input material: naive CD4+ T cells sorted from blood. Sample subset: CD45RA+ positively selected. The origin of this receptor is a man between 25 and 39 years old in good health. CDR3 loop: CASSLAGVDYEQYF. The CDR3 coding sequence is TGTGCCAGCAGCTTAGCTGGCGTAGACTACGAGCAGTACTTC.